This entry describes one T cell receptor beta chain. What it binds is not known. CDR3 length: 16 amino acids. Germline V gene data show CDR1 as SGHTA and CDR2 as FQGNSA. V dropped 5 bases and J dropped 1; count of bases not matched to a gene: 11. Assay: immunoSEQ multiplex PCR; the TCRdb copy retains only in-frame clones and omits some. The table has about 70,000 clones, approximately 94% seen once; the top ten hold around 0.57%. The data are from a study of graft-versus-host responses after intestinal transplantation. Study observations and caveats: Subjects displaying graft-donor T cell macrochimerism possessed elevated graft-versus-host to host-versus-graft clonal ratios inside allografts.

This clonotype was obtained from a human donor who received an intestinal transplant. The rearrangement links TRBV7-2 to TRBJ2-7, with 7 bases lining up with TRBD1. Sequencing was performed on unstimulated CD8+ T cells sorted from spleen or lymph node cells, taken before intestinal transplant. CDR3 in amino acids: CASSLPRDRLSYEQYF. CDR3 nucleotide sequence: TGTGCCAGCAGCCTACCTCGGGACAGACTTTCCTACGAGCAGTACTTC.